The 32 T cell receptor beta chains listed next were all sequenced from one sample in a study of T cells in Graves' hyperthyroidism and ophthalmopathy. TCR beta CDR3 regions were amplified from RNA. A set of HTBI primers served as the primers for a first-round RT-PCR of the TCR CDR3. MiXCR was run by TCRdb on the multiplex PCR reads, yielding one entry per CDR3 protein. The sample yields about 98,000 distinct CDR3 sequences, about 40% seen once. Sequencing was done on a sample of peripheral blood or thyroid tissue (not recorded which). These receptors all stem from a woman under 40 with Graves' hyperthyroidism.

This chain uses TRBV7-3 with TRBJ2-2; possible D gene TRBD1, 5 bases. Trimming removed 8 bases at V and 7 bases at J, with 8 bases between. This CDR3 has 11 residues. Germline V lookup: CDR1 SGHTA, CDR2 FQGTGA. The CDR3 protein is CASRQGGELFF. The CDR3 DNA sequence: TGTGCCAGCCGTCAGGGCGGGGAGCTGTTTTTT.

This clonotype has at least ten counts. V is TRBV28 and J is TRBJ2-5; 10 nucleotides align to TRBD2. The germline gives CDR1 MDHEN, CDR2 SYDVKM. J was trimmed by 4 bases and V by 9 bases; bases with no gene match: 8. This CDR3 spans 14 amino acids. The CDR3 loop reads CASRTSGQGETQYF. CDR3 sequence (DNA): TGTGCCAGTAGGACTAGCGGTCAGGGAGAGACCCAGTACTTC.

The gene calls are TRBV7-2 and TRBJ1-1, with a weak D call TRBD1 (5 bases). The CDR3 extends over 14 amino acids. Germline V CDR1 and CDR2: SGHTA, FQGNSA. Between the trimmed V and J ends, which lost 3 bases and 4 bases, there was a span of 12 bases. DNA for the CDR3: TGTGCCAGCAGCTTCAGGGAGGGGACCACTGAAGCTTTCTTT. Translating gives CASSFREGTTEAFF.

This clonotype came up many times. The chain couples TRBV2 to TRBJ1-1, with unresolved D. Germline V gene data show CDR1 as SNHLY and CDR2 as FYNNEI. The CDR3 covers 13 residues. V was shortened by 8 bases and J by 1 base, with 11 bases between the two germline ends. CDR3 bases: TGTGCCAGCGTTCGGCGACCGAACACTGAAGCTTTCTTT. It encodes CASVRRPNTEAFF.

The table lists this clonotype with many counts. The CDR3 spells CAISRRQGLYHGYTF. CDR3 bases: TGTGCCATCAGTAGGAGACAGGGGCTTTACCATGGCTACACCTTC. This chain connects TRBV10-3 to TRBJ1-2; 8 bases align to TRBD1. Germline assignment: CDR1 ENHRY and CDR2 SYGVKD. J gave up 6 bases and V 5 bases, and 11 bases lay outside the gene matches. CDR3 length: 15 amino acids.

Of note for this clonotype: This is likely a read error, given that the CDR3 carries no conserved phenylalanine or tryptophan at its end. The rearrangement links TRBV20-1 to TRBJ1-2, with D maybe TRBD1 (5 bases). Trimming stripped 7 bases from V and 7 bases from J, with 25 bases between. Germline CDR1 DFQATT, CDR2 SNEGSKA (reference sequence). This CDR3 is built from 15 residues. CDR3 in DNA: TGCAGTGGGGTGTTCCGGGACGCAGACGGCTGTGGCTACACCCTC. Its translation is CSGVFRDADGCGYTL.

This sequence joins TRBV15 and TRBJ2-2; a possible D gene is TRBD2 (6 bases). The CDR3 is 17 residues long. Germline assignment: CDR1 LNHNV and CDR2 YYDKDF (reference sequence). V was shortened by 3 bases and J by 2 bases, with 16 bases between the two germline ends. This chain's CDR3 is CATSSVAAGRNTGELFF. The CDR3 bases are TGTGCCACCAGCAGCGTAGCGGCCGGGAGAAACACCGGGGAGCTGTTTTTT.

This clonotype appeared many times. V is TRBV5-1 and J is TRBJ1-1; 8 positions match TRBD1. The germline CDR1 and CDR2 sequences are SGHRS and YFSETQ. This CDR3 contains 16 residues. Trimming cost V 4 bases and J 4 bases; bases outside gene matches: 12. The DNA of the CDR3 is TGCGCCAGCAGCGTCTCGGGACAGGCTAGGGGCACTGAAGCTTTCTTT. Amino acid sequence: CASSVSGQARGTEAFF.

In regard to this clonotype: This is likely a read error, given that the CDR3 carries no conserved phenylalanine or tryptophan at its end. The DNA is left out, because the CDR3 cannot be placed on it with certainty; the CDR3 is given as TCRdb lists it. V is TRBV7-8 and J is TRBJ1-4; the table's D call of TRBD1 was not tested on the DNA. 13 amino acids form the CDR3, both terminal residues included. Germline loops: CDR1 SGHVS, CDR2 FQNEAQ. The CDR3: CASSLAYMAFFGQ.

The table lists this clonotype with many counts. The V and J genes are TRBV5-1 and TRBJ2-2; D is uncertain. The CDR3 totals 14 residues. Germline CDR1 and CDR2: SGHRS and YFSETQ. The ends were cut back, 5 bases at V and 0 bases at J, with 8 bases in the middle. Here the CDR3 DNA reads TGCGCCAGCAGACCTGTCCCGAACACCGGGGAGCTGTTTTTT. This translates into CASRPVPNTGELFF. Filled out from reference TRBV5-1 and TRBJ2-2, the complete variable domain reads KAGVTQTPRYLIKTRGQQVTLSCSPISGHRSVSWYQQTPGQGLQFLFEYFSETQRNKGNFPGRFSGRQFSNSRSEMNVSTLELGDSALYLCASRPVPNTGELFFGEGSRLTVL.

This clonotype was counted ten times or more. The V and J genes are TRBV7-2 and TRBJ1-2, with D hard to call. The V gene's germline CDR1 is SGHTA and CDR2 FQGNSA. V shed 1 base and J shed 10 bases, with 10 bases lying between them. This CDR3 is built from 12 residues. CDR3 sequence reads: CASSLGGPDYTF. CDR3 coding DNA: TGTGCCAGCAGCTTAGGTGGCCCTGACTACACCTTC.

V is TRBV14 and J is TRBJ1-1, with D perhaps TRBD1 (5 bases). CDR1 is SGHDN and CDR2 is FVKESK in the germline V gene. This CDR3 contains 16 residues. V lost 0 bases to trimming and J lost 4 bases, with 15 bases between them. The CDR3 DNA is TGTGCCAGCAGCCAAGATCAGGCAGGGCTAGGCACTGAAGCTTTCTTT. This codes for CASSQDQAGLGTEAFF. Supplemented by reference TRBV14 and TRBJ1-1, the full variable domain reads EAGVTQFPSHSVIEKGQTVTLRCDPISGHDNLYWYRRVMGKEIKFLLHFVKESKQDESGMPNNRFLAERTGGTYSTLKVQPAELEDSGVYFCASSQDQAGLGTEAFFGQGTRLTVV.

The chain joins TRBV7-3 to TRBJ1-2; 8 bases line up with TRBD1. J gave up 4 bases and V 5 bases, and 9 bases lay outside the gene matches. The CDR3 runs 15 residues. Germline V gene lookup returns CDR1 SGHTA and CDR2 FQGTGA. The CDR3 region is CASSPQGDRLYGYTF. In DNA, the CDR3 is TGTGCCAGCAGCCCACAGGGGGACAGGCTCTATGGCTACACCTTC.

The V and J genes are TRBV10-2 and TRBJ2-2; 10 nucleotides align to TRBD1. Trimming cost V 7 bases and J 3 bases; bases outside gene matches: 5. CDR3 size: 15 residues. Germline V gives CDR1 WSHSY, CDR2 SAAADI. CDR3 loop: CASKPGQGHTGELFF. The CDR3 DNA reads as TGCGCCAGCAAACCGGGACAGGGGCACACCGGGGAGCTGTTTTTT.

This clonotype was found many times. The gene calls are TRBV6-5 and TRBJ1-6; D not certain. The CDR3 consists of 14 residues. V gave up 7 bases and J gave up 6 bases, with 13 bases separating them. The V gene's germline CDR1 is MNHEY and CDR2 SVGAGI. In DNA form, the CDR3 reads TGTGCCAGCACCCACGGACGTTTTAATTCACCCCTCCACTTT. It encodes CASTHGRFNSPLHF.

V gene TRBV6-1 combines with J gene TRBJ2-2; D not resolved. The CDR3 contains 13 residues. V was trimmed by 6 bases and J by 0 bases, leaving 5 bases between them. Germline-derived CDR1 and CDR2 are MNHNS and SASEGT. The CDR3 DNA follows: TGTGCCAGCAGCAAGACGAACACCGGGGAGCTGTTTTTT. Its translation: CASSKTNTGELFF.

This chain connects TRBV6-6 to TRBJ1-3; no clear D gene. CDR3 length equals 12 residues. V lost 0 bases and J 12 bases, leaving 9 bases between the germline ends. Germline-derived CDR1 and CDR2 are MNHNY and SVGAGI (reference sequence). CDR3 loop: CASSYSGSRIYF. CDR3 nucleotide sequence: TGTGCCAGCAGTTACTCCGGATCCCGCATATATTTT.

Comments on this clonotype: This may be a read error: a much more frequent sequence differs by one nucleotide. The V and J genes are TRBV28 and TRBJ1-6; unclear D gene. CDR1 MDHEN and CDR2 SYDVKM come from the germline V gene. Trimming stripped 8 bases from V and 10 bases from J, with 18 bases between. This CDR3 region has 14 residues. The CDR3 spells CASGVPTLESPLHF. Written as DNA, the CDR3 is TGTGCCAGCGGCGTCCCAACCCTAGAATCACCCCTCCACTTT.

V is TRBV7-3 and J is TRBJ2-7; 8 nucleotides agree with TRBD2. The V gene end was trimmed by 4 bases and the J gene end by 4 bases; junction bases not matched to a gene: 6. The CDR3 contains 14 residues. Germline assignment: CDR1 SGHTA and CDR2 FQGTGA. CDR3 coding DNA: TGTGCCAGCAGCTCCAATGCGGGGGGATACGAGCAGTACTTC. Residues: CASSSNAGGYEQYF. Looking up the rest from reference TRBV7-3 and TRBJ2-7 gives the full variable domain: GAGVSQTPSNKVTEKGKYVELRCDPISGHTALYWYRQSLGQGPEFLIYFQGTGAADDSGLPNDRFFAVRPEGSVSTLKIQRTERGDSAVYLCASSSNAGGYEQYFGPGTRLTVT.

The rearrangement uses TRBV15 and TRBJ2-7; 12 bases are shared with TRBD2. This CDR3 is built from 15 residues. Germline trimming cut 8 bases from V and 0 bases from J; bases unmatched to any gene: 5. The V gene's germline CDR1 is LNHNV and CDR2 YYDKDF (reference sequence). The CDR3 region has the DNA TGTGCCACCCTATCGACTAGCGGGAGCTCCTACGAGCAGTACTTC. Amino acids: CATLSTSGSSYEQYF. Drawing the rest from reference TRBV15 and TRBJ2-7, the complete variable domain is DAMVIQNPRYQVTQFGKPVTLSCSQTLNHNVMYWYQQKSSQAPKLLFHYYDKDFNNEADTPDNFQSRRPNTSFCFLDIRSPGLGDTAMYLCATLSTSGSSYEQYFGPGTRLTVT.

Ten or more counts support this clonotype. The rearrangement uses TRBV7-6 and TRBJ1-1; no clear D. The CDR3 spans 15 residues. CDR1 and CDR2 from the germline V gene are SGHVS and FNYEAQ. The V gene lost 2 bases and the J gene lost 0 bases, with 10 bases spanning the gap. As DNA, the CDR3 is TGTGCCAGCAGCTTACTCTGGTCGATGAACACTGAAGCTTTCTTT. This translates into CASSLLWSMNTEAFF.

CDR3 residues: CASSLTGRRYGYTF. DNA of the CDR3: TGTGCCAGCAGCTTAACGGGACGTCGGTATGGCTACACCTTC. The rearrangement uses TRBV7-9 and TRBJ1-2; tentative D call: TRBD1 (5 bases). Germline V gives CDR1 SEHNR, CDR2 FQNEAQ (reference sequence). There are 14 residues in the CDR3. V dropped 2 bases and J dropped 5 bases, with 12 bases sitting between them.

This chain links TRBV3-1 with TRBJ1-2; D might be TRBD1 (6 bases). The V gene's germline CDR1 is LGHDT and CDR2 YNNKEL (reference sequence). The CDR3 has 13 residues. The V end was cut by 10 bases, the J end by 2 bases, with 14 bases between. DNA of the CDR3: TGTGCCAATACAGGGTCCCCAAACTATGGCTACACCTTC. The encoded protein is CANTGSPNYGYTF.

Many counts were recorded for this clonotype. The rearrangement joins TRBV9 to TRBJ1-6; D is unclear. The V end lost 3 bases, the J end lost 6 bases, and 4 bases lay between the germline ends. The CDR3 is 12 residues long. Germline assignment: CDR1 SGDLS and CDR2 YYNGEE. In DNA, the CDR3 is TGTGCCAGCAGCGGTAGTAATTCACCCCTCCACTTT. Its protein product is CASSGSNSPLHF.

On this clonotype itself: This may come from a read error, since a much larger clone is one base off. V and J are TRBV28 and TRBJ1-2, with D unresolved. The V end was cut by 3 bases, the J end by 6 bases, with 14 bases between. In germline, CDR1 is MDHEN, CDR2 SYDVKM. The CDR3 is 14 residues long. CDR3: CASSFPNTLHGYTF. CDR3 nucleotide sequence: TGTGCCAGCAGTTTCCCCAACACTCTCCATGGCTACACCTTC.

This clonotype has a count of ten or more. This chain joins TRBV5-8 and TRBJ2-3, with 10 bases aligning to TRBD2. V dropped 0 bases and J dropped 4; count of bases not matched to a gene: 2. CDR1 SGHTS and CDR2 YDEGEE come from the germline V gene. The CDR3 has 15 amino acids. Here the CDR3 DNA reads TGTGCCAGCAGCTTGGCACTAGCGGGACCAGATACGCAGTATTTT. As protein: CASSLALAGPDTQYF.

This clonotype was counted ten times or more. The V gene is TRBV30, the J gene TRBJ2-7; 13 bases agree with TRBD2. J gave up 5 bases and V 0 bases, and 4 bases lay outside the gene matches. Germline V gene sequence: CDR1 GTSNPN, CDR2 SVGIG (reference sequence). This CDR3 comprises 15 residues. The CDR3 nucleotides are TGTGCCTGGAGTGTAGGGACTAGCGGGACCGACGAGCAGTACTTC. The encoded protein is CAWSVGTSGTDEQYF.

V is TRBV5-1 and J is TRBJ2-5; 10 positions agree with TRBD2. V shed 0 bases and J 3 bases; nucleotides not matched to a gene: 5. This CDR3 has 16 amino acids. The V gene's germline CDR1 is SGHRS and CDR2 YFSETQ. CDR3 in DNA: TGCGCCAGCAGCTTGGGACTAGCGGGCACTGAAGAGACCCAGTACTTC. Protein sequence: CASSLGLAGTEETQYF.

In the case of this clonotype: Given the absence of the conserved phenylalanine or tryptophan at the CDR3 end, a read error is likely. The DNA is left out, because the CDR3 cannot be placed on it with certainty; the CDR3 is given as TCRdb lists it. This chain's CDR3 is CAISEAETGGIS. The chain joins TRBV6-1 to TRBJ2-7; the DNA was not compared with TRBD1, the D call given in the table. Germline CDR1 is MNHNS and CDR2 is SASEGT. The CDR3 numbers 12 amino acids, ends counted.

This clonotype was found a few times. The rearrangement joins TRBV10-3 to TRBJ2-7; D is unresolved. Germline CDR1 reads ENHRY; CDR2 reads SYGVKD. This CDR3 region has 12 residues. V was clipped by 2 bases and J by 0 bases, with 2 bases between them. This CDR3 is CAISEASYEQYF. For the CDR3, the DNA is TGTGCCATCAGTGAGGCCTCCTACGAGCAGTACTTC.

This clonotype was counted at least ten times. The chain links TRBV12-3 or TRBV12-4 to TRBJ1-5, with a possible D match to TRBD1 (5 bases). The V end lost 6 bases, the J end lost 8 bases, and 14 bases lay between the germline ends. The CDR3 loop spans 13 amino acids. The CDR3 sequence: CASRRQLGEPQHF. The CDR3 coding sequence is TGTGCCAGCAGAAGACAGCTTGGCGAGCCCCAGCATTTT.

V is TRBV29-1 and J is TRBJ2-7, with D perhaps matching TRBD1 (6 bases). Per the germline V gene, CDR1 is SQVTM and CDR2 is ANQGSEA. CDR3 length: 13 amino acids. Trimming stripped 6 bases from V and 2 bases from J, with 14 bases between. The CDR3 DNA is TGCAGCGTGTCCGGGACACACACCTACGAGCAGTACTTC. It codes for CSVSGTHTYEQYF.